What follows is one T cell receptor (beta chain) and its context. This specimen belongs to a study of shared T cell receptors in the human thymus. The germline CDR1 and CDR2 sequences are LGHNT and FRNRAP. The CDR3 has 20 residues. V lost 6 bases and J 4 bases, leaving 33 bases between the germline ends. Sequenced by immunoSEQ multiplex PCR; TCRdb stores in-frame clones only, minus some. Among 720,000 or so clones listed, approximately 85% were seen once. This same sample was also part of a study on human thymus T cells. From that second work: Congenital heart defects were the reason for the corrective surgery that the donors, healthy Finnish infants, were having. Resections were taken during corrective heart surgery, and the thymus tissue came from these. There appeared to be biased usage of V and J genes in thymic and blood repertoires. Related studies found that unrelated individuals share highly overlapping thymic repertoires.

This chain connects TRBV12-5 to TRBJ1-2, with a tentative D call TRBD1 (5 bases). The sequenced sample consisted of thymocytes. The TCR comes from a girl less than two years old with a congenital heart defect. CDR3 DNA: TGTGCTAGTGGAAACCCTGACGCCGCAAATAACGCTGACAGACTCTATGGCTACACCTTC. This translates into CASGNPDAANNADRLYGYTF.